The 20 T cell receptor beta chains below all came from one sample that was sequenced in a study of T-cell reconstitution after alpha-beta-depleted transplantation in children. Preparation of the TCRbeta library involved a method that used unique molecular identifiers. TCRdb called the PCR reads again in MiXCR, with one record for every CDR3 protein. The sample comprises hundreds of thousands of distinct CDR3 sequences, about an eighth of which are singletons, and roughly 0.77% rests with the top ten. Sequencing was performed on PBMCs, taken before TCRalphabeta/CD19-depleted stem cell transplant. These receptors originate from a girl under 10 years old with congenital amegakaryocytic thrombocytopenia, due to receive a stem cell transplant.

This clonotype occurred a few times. The CDR3: CASRPWTQETQYF. CDR3 bases: TGTGCCAGCCGCCCTTGGACCCAAGAGACCCAGTACTTC. V and J are TRBV12-3 or TRBV12-4 and TRBJ2-5; D gene ambiguous. Trimming took off 8 bases at V and 1 base at J, with 11 bases between the two ends. This CDR3 has 13 amino acids.

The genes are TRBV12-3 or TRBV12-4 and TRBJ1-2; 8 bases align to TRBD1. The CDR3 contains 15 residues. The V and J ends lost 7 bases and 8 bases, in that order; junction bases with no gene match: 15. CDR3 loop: CASTRPGTGNRGYTF. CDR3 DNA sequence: TGTGCCAGCACCAGACCCGGGACAGGAAATCGGGGCTACACCTTC.

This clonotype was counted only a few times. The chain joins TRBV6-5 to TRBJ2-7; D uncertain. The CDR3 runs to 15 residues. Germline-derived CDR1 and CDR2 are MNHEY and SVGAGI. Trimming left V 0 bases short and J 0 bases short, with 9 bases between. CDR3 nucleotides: TGTGCCAGCAGTTACTCTAACCGTTACTCCTACGAGCAGTACTTC. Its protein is CASSYSNRYSYEQYF.

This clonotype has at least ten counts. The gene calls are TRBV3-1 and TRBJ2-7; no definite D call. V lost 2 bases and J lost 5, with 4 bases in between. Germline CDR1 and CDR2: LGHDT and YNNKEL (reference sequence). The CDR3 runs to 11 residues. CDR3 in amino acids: CASSQFDEQYF. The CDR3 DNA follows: TGTGCCAGCAGCCAATTCGACGAGCAGTACTTC.

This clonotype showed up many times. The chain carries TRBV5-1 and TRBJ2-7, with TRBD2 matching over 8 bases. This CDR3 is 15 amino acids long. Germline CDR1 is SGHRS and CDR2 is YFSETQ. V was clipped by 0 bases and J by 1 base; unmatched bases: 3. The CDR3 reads CASSLAGTRSYEQYF. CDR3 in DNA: TGCGCCAGCAGCTTGGCGGGGACTAGATCCTACGAGCAGTACTTC. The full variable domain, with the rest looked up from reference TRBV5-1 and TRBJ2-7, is KAGVTQTPRYLIKTRGQQVTLSCSPISGHRSVSWYQQTPGQGLQFLFEYFSETQRNKGNFPGRFSGRQFSNSRSEMNVSTLELGDSALYLCASSLAGTRSYEQYFGPGTRLTVT.

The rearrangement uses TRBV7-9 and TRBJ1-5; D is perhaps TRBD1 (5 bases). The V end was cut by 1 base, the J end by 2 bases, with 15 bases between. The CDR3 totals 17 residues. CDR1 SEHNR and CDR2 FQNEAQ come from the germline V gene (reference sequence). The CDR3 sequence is CASSLVVPGRGNQPQHF. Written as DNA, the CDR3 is TGTGCCAGCAGCTTAGTAGTACCGGGACGAGGCAATCAGCCCCAGCATTTT.

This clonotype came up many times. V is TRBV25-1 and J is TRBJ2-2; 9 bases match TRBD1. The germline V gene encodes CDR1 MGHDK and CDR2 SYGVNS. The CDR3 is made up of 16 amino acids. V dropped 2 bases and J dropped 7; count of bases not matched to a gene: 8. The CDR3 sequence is CASSEHAGQGSGELFF. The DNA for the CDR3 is TGTGCCAGCAGTGAACACGCGGGACAGGGTAGCGGGGAGCTGTTTTTT.

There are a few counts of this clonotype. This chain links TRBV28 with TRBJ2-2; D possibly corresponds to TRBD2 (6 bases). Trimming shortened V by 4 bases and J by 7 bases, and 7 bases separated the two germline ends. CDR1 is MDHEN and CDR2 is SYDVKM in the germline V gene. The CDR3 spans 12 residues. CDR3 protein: CASSWGLGELFF. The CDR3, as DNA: TGTGCCAGCAGTTGGGGACTCGGGGAGCTGTTTTTT.

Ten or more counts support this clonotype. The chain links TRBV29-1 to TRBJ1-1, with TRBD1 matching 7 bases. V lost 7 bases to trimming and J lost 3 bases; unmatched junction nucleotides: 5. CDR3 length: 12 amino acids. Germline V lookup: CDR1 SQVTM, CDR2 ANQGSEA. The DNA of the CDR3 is TGCAGCGGGTCAGACAGGGACACTGAAGCTTTCTTT. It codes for CSGSDRDTEAFF.

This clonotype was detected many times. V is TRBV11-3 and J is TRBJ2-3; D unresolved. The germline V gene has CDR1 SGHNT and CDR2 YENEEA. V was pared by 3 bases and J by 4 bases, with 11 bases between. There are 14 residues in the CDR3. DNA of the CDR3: TGTGCCAGCAGCTTCAGATCGGGCTCAGATACGCAGTATTTT. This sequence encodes CASSFRSGSDTQYF.

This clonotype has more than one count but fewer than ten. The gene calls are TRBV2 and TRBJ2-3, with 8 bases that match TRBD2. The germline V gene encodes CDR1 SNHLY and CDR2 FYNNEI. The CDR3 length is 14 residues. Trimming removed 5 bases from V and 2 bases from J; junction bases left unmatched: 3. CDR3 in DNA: TGTGCCAGCAGTCAGCGGGAGTACACAGATACGCAGTATTTT. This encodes CASSQREYTDTQYF.

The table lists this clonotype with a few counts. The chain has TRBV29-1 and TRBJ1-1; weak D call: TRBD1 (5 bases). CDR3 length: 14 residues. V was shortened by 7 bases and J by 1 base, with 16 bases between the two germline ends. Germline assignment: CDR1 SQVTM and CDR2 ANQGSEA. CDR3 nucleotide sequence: TGCAGCGCGGTAACGGGGGTCTGGAACACTGAAGCTTTCTTT. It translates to CSAVTGVWNTEAFF.

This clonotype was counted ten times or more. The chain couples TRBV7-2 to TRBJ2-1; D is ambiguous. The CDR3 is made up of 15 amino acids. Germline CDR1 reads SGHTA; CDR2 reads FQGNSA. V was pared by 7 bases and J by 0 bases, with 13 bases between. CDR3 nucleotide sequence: TGTGCCAGCAACCATTTACAGAGCTCCTACAATGAGCAGTTCTTC. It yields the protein CASNHLQSSYNEQFF.

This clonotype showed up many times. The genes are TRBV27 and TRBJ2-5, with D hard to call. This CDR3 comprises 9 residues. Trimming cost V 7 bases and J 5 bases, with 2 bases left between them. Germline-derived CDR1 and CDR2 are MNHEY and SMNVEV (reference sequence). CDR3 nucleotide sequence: TGTGCCAGCATGGAGACCCAGTACTTC. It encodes CASMETQYF.

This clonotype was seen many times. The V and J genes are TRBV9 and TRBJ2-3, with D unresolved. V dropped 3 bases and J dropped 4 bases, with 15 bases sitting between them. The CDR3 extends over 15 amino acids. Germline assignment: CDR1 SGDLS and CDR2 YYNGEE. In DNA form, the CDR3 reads TGTGCCAGCAGCGATTGGTTTGGCTCGTCAGATACGCAGTATTTT. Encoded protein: CASSDWFGSSDTQYF.

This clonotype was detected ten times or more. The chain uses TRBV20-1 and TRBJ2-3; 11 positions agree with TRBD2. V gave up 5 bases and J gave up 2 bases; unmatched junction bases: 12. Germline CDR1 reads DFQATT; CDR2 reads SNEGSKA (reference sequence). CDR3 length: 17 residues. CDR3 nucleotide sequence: TGCAGTGCTCTTACTAGCGGGAGATCCATATTCACAGATACGCAGTATTTT. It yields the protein CSALTSGRSIFTDTQYF.

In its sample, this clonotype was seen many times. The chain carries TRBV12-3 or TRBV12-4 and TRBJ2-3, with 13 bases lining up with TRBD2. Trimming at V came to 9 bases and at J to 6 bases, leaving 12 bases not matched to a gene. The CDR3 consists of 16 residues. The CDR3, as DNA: TGTGCCAGTGGACTAGCGGGAGCAGTCCCGATGGATACGCAGTATTTT. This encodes CASGLAGAVPMDTQYF.

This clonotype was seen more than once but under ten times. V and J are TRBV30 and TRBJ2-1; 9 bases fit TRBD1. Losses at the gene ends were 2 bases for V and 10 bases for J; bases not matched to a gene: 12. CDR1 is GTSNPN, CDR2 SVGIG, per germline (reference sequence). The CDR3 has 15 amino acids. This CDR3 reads CAWSTGTGSALEQFF. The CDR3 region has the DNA TGTGCCTGGAGTACCGGGACAGGGTCGGCGTTGGAGCAGTTCTTC. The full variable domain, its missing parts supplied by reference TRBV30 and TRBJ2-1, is SQTIHQWPATLVQPVGSPLSLECTVEGTSNPNLYWYRQAAGRGLQLLFYSVGIGQISSEVPQNLSASRPQDRQFILSSKKLLLSDSGFYLCAWSTGTGSALEQFFGPGTRLTVL.

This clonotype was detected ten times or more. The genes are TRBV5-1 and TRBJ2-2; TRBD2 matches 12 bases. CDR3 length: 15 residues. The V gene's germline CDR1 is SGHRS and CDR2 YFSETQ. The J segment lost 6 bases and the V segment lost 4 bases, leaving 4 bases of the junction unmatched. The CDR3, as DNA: TGCGCCAGCAGCCCGAGACTAGCGGGAGCCGGGGAGCTGTTTTTT. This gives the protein CASSPRLAGAGELFF. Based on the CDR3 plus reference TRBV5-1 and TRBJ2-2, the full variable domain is KAGVTQTPRYLIKTRGQQVTLSCSPISGHRSVSWYQQTPGQGLQFLFEYFSETQRNKGNFPGRFSGRQFSNSRSEMNVSTLELGDSALYLCASSPRLAGAGELFFGEGSRLTVL.

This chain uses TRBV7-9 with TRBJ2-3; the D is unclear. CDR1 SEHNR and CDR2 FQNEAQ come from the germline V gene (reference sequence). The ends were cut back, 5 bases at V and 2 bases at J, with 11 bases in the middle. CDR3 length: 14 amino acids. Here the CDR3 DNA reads TGTGCCAGCAGCCCCGACTGGGTCACAGATACGCAGTATTTT. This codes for CASSPDWVTDTQYF.